The T cell receptor beta chain described here comes from a study of OX40 agonist ivuxolimab in advanced cancers. Whole-study context: Three patients had partial responses: one hepatocellular carcinoma, two cutaneous melanoma.

Libraries were prepared by immunoSEQ multiplex PCR; TCRdb keeps only in-frame clonotypes and omits some of them. Among 70,000 or so clones listed, roughly 92% were seen once. The germline CDR1 and CDR2 sequences are MDHEN and SYDVKM. This CDR3 region has 15 residues. Trimming took off 2 bases at V and 5 bases at J, with 12 bases between the two ends. The TCR was taken from an adult with an advanced solid tumor such as melanoma, head and neck, liver or kidney cancer. This sequence joins TRBV28 and TRBJ2-2, with D hard to call. The sequenced sample was CD4+ or CD8+ T cells sorted from blood, obtained in a trial of the OX40 agonist ivuxolimab. The CDR3 protein is CASSLETVRTGELFF. The CDR3 DNA is TGTGCCAGCAGTTTAGAGACGGTCAGAACCGGGGAGCTGTTTTTT.